The clone carrying this T cell receptor beta chain showed up just a few times. These data are taken from a study of brain T cells in children with intractable seizures. Repertoires were generated with immunoSEQ multiplex PCR, while TCRdb's copy carries only in-frame clones and drops some. The data contain 340,000 or so clones, 93% of them singletons. The CDR3 is 12 residues long. Germline V gene data show CDR1 as SGHNT and CDR2 as YYREEE (reference sequence). V was trimmed by 0 bases and J by 4 bases, leaving 4 bases between them. Time point of the sample: blood from clinic visit 5 months post-surgery; TSC patient then seizure free.

This TCR was sampled from a boy less than two years old with tuberous sclerosis and intractable seizures. This chain joins TRBV5-4 and TRBJ1-1; D is unresolved. The source was peripheral blood, collected 5 to 6 months after surgery. CDR3 in amino acids: CASSLVSTEAFF. For the CDR3, the DNA is TGTGCCAGCAGCTTGGTAAGCACTGAAGCTTTCTTT.